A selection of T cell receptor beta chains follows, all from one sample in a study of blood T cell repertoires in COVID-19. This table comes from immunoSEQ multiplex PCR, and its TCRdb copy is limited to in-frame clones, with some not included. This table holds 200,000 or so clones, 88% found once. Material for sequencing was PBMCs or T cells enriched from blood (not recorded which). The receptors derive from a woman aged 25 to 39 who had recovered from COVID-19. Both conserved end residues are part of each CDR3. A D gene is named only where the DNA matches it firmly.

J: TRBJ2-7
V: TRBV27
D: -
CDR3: CASSEDRGTYEQYF

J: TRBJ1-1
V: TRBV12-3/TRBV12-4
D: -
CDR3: CASLRGLHTEAFF

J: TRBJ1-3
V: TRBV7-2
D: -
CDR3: CASSEGPQGSGNTIYF

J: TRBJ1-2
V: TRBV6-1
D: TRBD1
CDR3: CASSETQGRWYGYTF

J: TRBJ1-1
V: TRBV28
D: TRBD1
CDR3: CASSDRGLSTEAFF

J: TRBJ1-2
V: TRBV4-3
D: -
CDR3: CASSQGVRQYGYTF

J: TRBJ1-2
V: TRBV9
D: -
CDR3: CASGPDLGLHTF

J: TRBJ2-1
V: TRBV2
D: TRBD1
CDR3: CASTTGQGIGNEQFF

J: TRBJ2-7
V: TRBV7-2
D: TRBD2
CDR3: CASSGIAGGSSYEQYF

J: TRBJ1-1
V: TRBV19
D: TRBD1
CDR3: CASLLDRGNTEAFF

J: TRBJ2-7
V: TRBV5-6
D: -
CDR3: CASTRWLYYEQYF

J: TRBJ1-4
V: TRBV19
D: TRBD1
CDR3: CASSPGQAATNEKLFF

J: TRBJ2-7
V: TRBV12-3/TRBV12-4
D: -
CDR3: CASSLGRGYEQYF

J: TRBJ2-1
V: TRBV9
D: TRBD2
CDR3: CASSAKVLAGDYEQFF

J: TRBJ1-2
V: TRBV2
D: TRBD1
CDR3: CASSEEGAGYYGYTF

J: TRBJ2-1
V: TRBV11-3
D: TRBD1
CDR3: CASSEQGNYEQFF

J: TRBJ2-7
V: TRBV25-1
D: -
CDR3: CASSEYNYEQYF

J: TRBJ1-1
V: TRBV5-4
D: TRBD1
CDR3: CASSSLRGQGRGNTEAFF

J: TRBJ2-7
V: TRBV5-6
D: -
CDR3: CASSTRPGQSYEQYF

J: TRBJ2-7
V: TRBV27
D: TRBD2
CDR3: CASSFVRGGPYEQYF

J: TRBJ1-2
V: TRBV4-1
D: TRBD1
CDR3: CASSQGGDRGYGYTF

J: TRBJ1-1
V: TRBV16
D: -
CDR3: CASSQVTAEAFF

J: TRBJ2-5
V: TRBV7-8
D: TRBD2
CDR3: CASSRLAGDQETQYF

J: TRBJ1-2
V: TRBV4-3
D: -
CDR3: CASSQLPPDSNYGYTF

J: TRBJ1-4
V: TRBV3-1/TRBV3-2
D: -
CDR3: CASSQGTSTTNEKLFF

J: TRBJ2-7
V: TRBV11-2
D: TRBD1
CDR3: CASSRSSGQGYEQYF

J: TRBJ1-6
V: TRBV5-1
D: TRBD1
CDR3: CASSPGTGALGPLHF

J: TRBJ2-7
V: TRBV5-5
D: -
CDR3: CASSLGLAEPYF

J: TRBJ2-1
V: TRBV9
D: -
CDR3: CASSVVIDNEQFF

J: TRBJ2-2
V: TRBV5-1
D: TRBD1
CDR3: CASSFGTGANTGELFF

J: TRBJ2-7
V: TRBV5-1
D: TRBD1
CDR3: CASSAPGQTYEQYF

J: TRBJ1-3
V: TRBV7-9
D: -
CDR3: CASTVDRISGNTIYF

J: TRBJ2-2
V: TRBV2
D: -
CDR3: CASSQEQGAGELFF

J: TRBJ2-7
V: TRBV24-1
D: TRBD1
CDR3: CATEVQGAIRQIGYEQYF